In this sample, the clone carrying this TCR beta chain turned up a few times. The antigen is not known. The donors were healthy bone marrow donors. This entry comes from a study of cytomegalovirus exposure and HLA in healthy donors. Study results and caveats: In all likelihood, a cluster of highly shared sequence variants was a sequencing artifact. Later analysis found that TCR beta chains associated with HLA were more clonally expanded than other, equally common chains.

Primers: 60 Vbeta forward and 13 Jbeta reverse. Authors' data handling: Later reanalysis found about 78 million unique TCR beta chains, around 10 million of them shared. Assay: immunoSEQ multiplex PCR; the TCRdb copy retains only in-frame clones and omits some. That table is the source of V, J and clone size, and D and trimming were worked out from the DNA. Of about 200,000 clones in the sample, over 60% were seen once. The specimen sequenced was PBMCs. The receptor was isolated from a woman aged 25-40 years in good health and CMV-seropositive.

CDR3 nucleotide sequence: TGTGCCAGCAGTTCAGGGTTATATTCACCCCTCCACTTT. Translating it yields CASSSGLYSPLHF. The chain couples TRBV28 to TRBJ1-6; D may be TRBD1 (5 bases). The CDR3 covers 13 residues. Trimming took 4 bases from V and 8 from J, leaving 9 bases between them. The V gene's germline CDR1 is MDHEN and CDR2 SYDVKM.